This T cell receptor (beta chain) was sequenced for a study of T cell repertoires in cytomegalovirus infection. Study details: Used in the study were CMV epitopes, some recently identified and HLA-C-restricted, others well-studied and HLA-B-restricted. Matching HLA type, along with CMV infection, was indicated by public TCR beta signatures. Study observations and caveats: Dominating the ex vivo response were HLA-C-restricted CMV-specific TCR beta clonotypes.

The V gene end was trimmed by 9 bases and the J gene end by 2 bases; junction bases not matched to a gene: 6. Germline CDR1 and CDR2: ENHRY and SYGVKD. This CDR3 contains 14 residues. Each CDR3 protein gets one entry after TCRdb re-called the reads with MiXCR. Among about 830,000 distinct CDR3 sequences listed, 30% to 35% were seen once. A word on this clonotype: Its antigen remains unknown.

This TCR came from a human donor in good health (CMV status not recorded). Some clones in this sample may be carry-over from other donors' samples. The source was cultured CD8+ T cells from PBMCs, collected from culture after CMV antigen stimulation. The rearrangement joins TRBV10-3 to TRBJ2-7, with 11 positions matching TRBD1. The CDR3 nucleotides are TGTGCCATTGGCTCGGGACAGGGGGCCTACGAGCAGTACGTC. Translation: CAIGSGQGAYEQYV.